The 10 T cell receptor beta chains given below trace back to one sample, sequenced in a study of T cell changes during pregnancy in multiple sclerosis (dated by TCRdb to between 2018 and 2020). Libraries were made using the immunoSEQ multiplex PCR assay. Entries here come from immuneACCESS through TCRdb and include only in-frame sequences with V and J called. Some clones fail to appear in such tables; in the studies checked, an unresolved V gene covers under half of the shortfall, and the cause of the remainder is unknown. The sample profile shows roughly 64,000 clones; around 96% of them were found once. In total, the top ten clones hold 2.5% of the sample. Sequenced material: CD8+ T cells from peripheral blood mononuclear cells, taken after pregnancy. The receptors shown here come from a female donor with multiple sclerosis, enrolled in a pregnancy study.

The gene calls are TRBV4-1 and TRBJ2-2; D not certain. CDR3 length equals 14 residues. Trimming removed 2 bases at V and 5 bases at J, with 9 bases between. Germline-derived CDR1 and CDR2 are MGHRA and YSYEKL. The CDR3: CASSQQDGTGELFF. The CDR3, as DNA: TGCGCCAGCAGCCAACAGGATGGGACCGGGGAGCTGTTTTTT.

The rearrangement links TRBV28 to TRBJ2-3; no clear D gene. The CDR3 spans 14 residues. Germline V gene lookup returns CDR1 MDHEN and CDR2 SYDVKM. Trimming removed 1 base from V and 0 bases from J, with 5 bases in between. The CDR3 is CASSLSGSTDTQYF. The CDR3 nucleotides read TGTGCCAGCAGTTTATCCGGGAGCACAGATACGCAGTATTTT.

The V and J genes are TRBV7-9 and TRBJ1-2; D perhaps matches TRBD1 (5 bases). In germline, CDR1 is SEHNR, CDR2 FQNEAQ (reference sequence). Trimming removed 0 bases at V and 5 bases at J, with 16 bases between. The CDR3 is 16 amino acids. CDR3 coding DNA: TGTGCCAGCAGCTTAGCAACAGGAACGAGAAGTTATGGCTACACCTTC. Protein sequence: CASSLATGTRSYGYTF.

The chain uses TRBV5-5 and TRBJ2-5; D call uncertain. V was shortened by 4 bases and J by 1 base, with 8 bases between the two germline ends. Germline V gene lookup returns CDR1 SGHKS and CDR2 YYEKEE (reference sequence). The CDR3 contains 13 residues. The CDR3 DNA sequence: TGTGCCAGCAGCCCCCCCCTCCAAGAGACCCAGTACTTC. Its translation is CASSPPLQETQYF.

This chain joins TRBV11-1 and TRBJ2-3; possible D gene TRBD2, 5 bases. Per the germline V gene, CDR1 is SGHAT and CDR2 is FQDESV (reference sequence). This CDR3 has 16 amino acids. The germline V and J ends were trimmed by 5 bases and 0 bases, with 15 bases remaining between them. The CDR3 bases are TGTGCCAGCAGCCCCCTCAGCGGATCTAGCACAGATACGCAGTATTTT. Protein product: CASSPLSGSSTDTQYF.

The table lists this clone with a count of one. V usage is TRBV12-2 and J usage is TRBJ2-7; the table's D call of TRBD2 was not tested on the DNA. TRBV12-2 is classified as a pseudogene. This CDR3 contains 17 residues. In DNA form, the CDR3 reads TGTGCAAGTCGCTTAGAGCGCGGGGGGCCAAGAAGGTACGAGCAGTACTTC. It is translated as CASRLERGGPRRYEQYF.

V and J are TRBV9 and TRBJ2-3, with TRBD1 matching over 9 bases. This CDR3 spans 17 amino acids. From germline, CDR1 is SGDLS and CDR2 YYNGEE. After removal of 0 bases from V and 2 bases from J, the junction contained 7 bases not matched to a gene. CDR3 sequence (DNA): TGTGCCAGCAGCGTAGAGGAACAGGGGGCACCCACAGATACGCAGTATTTT. This translates into CASSVEEQGAPTDTQYF.

In this sample, this clone turned up once. The chain employs TRBV27 and TRBJ2-3, with 8 bases lining up with TRBD2. The CDR3 is 14 residues long. Losses at the gene ends were 3 bases for V and 1 base for J; bases not matched to a gene: 0. The germline CDR1 and CDR2 sequences are MNHEY and SMNVEV (reference sequence). CDR3 bases: TGTGCCAGCAGTTTGACTAGCGGCACAGATACGCAGTATTTT. It codes for CASSLTSGTDTQYF.

The V call is TRBV6-5, the J call TRBJ2-7; 11 positions match TRBD1. With 4 bases clipped from V and 3 bases from J, the junction kept 5 bases outside the gene matches. The CDR3 has 15 amino acids. CDR1 is MNHEY and CDR2 is SVGAGI in the germline V gene. The CDR3 loop is CASSSPGQGVYEQYF. DNA of the CDR3: TGTGCCAGCAGTTCCCCGGGACAGGGGGTCTACGAGCAGTACTTC.

In DNA form, the CDR3 reads TGTGCCAGCAGCTTCCAGGGGGCTGGTACTGAAGCTTTCTTT. It is translated as CASSFQGAGTEAFF. The chain is built from TRBV5-6 and TRBJ1-1; 8 nucleotides match TRBD1. This CDR3 has 14 amino acids. Unmatched junction bases numbered 5, after V lost 2 bases and J lost 5 bases. Germline CDR1 is SGHDT and CDR2 is YYEEEE.